The T cell receptor beta chain under discussion was sequenced for a study of response to subunit inactivated influenza vaccine. Findings and limits, study-wide: A suggestion made by the authors is that each seasonal influenza vaccination recruits few new T cells.

Germline CDR1 is SGHTA and CDR2 is FQGNSA. Trimming cost V 2 bases and J 2 bases, with 16 bases left between them. The CDR3 is made up of 16 amino acids. MiXCR was run by TCRdb on the RT-PCR reads, yielding one entry per CDR3 protein. This sample has 400,000 to 650,000 distinct CDR3 sequences, with 6.5% to 8% found just once. This clonotype was detected a few times. Antigen: not known. The V call is TRBV7-2, the J call TRBJ2-7, with D possibly TRBD2 on 5 matching bases. This sample comprised PBMCs from blood, obtained 23 months after vaccination. This clonotype was obtained from a man in his fifties or sixties who received an inactivated influenza vaccine. CDR3 DNA sequence: TGTGCCAGCAGCTTAATCGTCACCTGGGAGACCTACGAGCAGTACTTC. This translates into CASSLIVTWETYEQYF.